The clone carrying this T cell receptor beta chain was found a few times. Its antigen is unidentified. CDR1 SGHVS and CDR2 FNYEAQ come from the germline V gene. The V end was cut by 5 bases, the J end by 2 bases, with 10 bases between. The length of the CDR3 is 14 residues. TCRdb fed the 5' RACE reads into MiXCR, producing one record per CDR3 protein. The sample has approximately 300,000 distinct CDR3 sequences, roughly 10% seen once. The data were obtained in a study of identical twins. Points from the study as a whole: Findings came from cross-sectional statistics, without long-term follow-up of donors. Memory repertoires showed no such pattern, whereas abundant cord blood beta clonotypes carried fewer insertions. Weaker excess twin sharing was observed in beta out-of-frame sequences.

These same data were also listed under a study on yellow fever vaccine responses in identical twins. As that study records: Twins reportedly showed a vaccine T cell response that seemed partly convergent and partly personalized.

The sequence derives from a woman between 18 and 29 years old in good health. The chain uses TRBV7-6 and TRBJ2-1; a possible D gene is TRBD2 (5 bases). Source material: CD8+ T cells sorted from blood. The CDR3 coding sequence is TGTGCCAGCAGCGCTTCCGGGACCTACAATGAGCAGTTCTTC. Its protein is CASSASGTYNEQFF.